This TCR beta chain was recovered during a study of T cells in Graves' hyperthyroidism and ophthalmopathy (dated by TCRdb to about 2019). For the wider study: Peripheral blood samples were taken at the time of initial diagnosis, prior to any treatment. To identify distinguishing TCR V-J signatures, a discovery cohort of around 98 patients was used, comprising 40 to 45 with Graves' ophthalmopathy and 57 with stable Graves' hyperthyroidism. Whether ophthalmopathy could be predicted prospectively was tested in an independent validation cohort made up of under 20 hyperthyroidism patients plus 17 patients who later progressed to ophthalmopathy. The 100 discovery patients were randomly divided into training and test sets at a 7:3 ratio. Thyroid tissue and blood T-cell repertoires from about six Graves' hyperthyroidism patients were also compared in the study. After blood sampling, hyperthyroidism patients were treated with methimazole at a starting dose of 30 mg daily, and ophthalmopathy patients were treated with high-dose intravenous methylprednisolone. The paper describes TCR Vbeta CDR3 sequencing of 120 to 150 peripheral blood samples, made up of some 40 ophthalmopathy patients, around 78 hyperthyroidism patients and roughly 17 progressor patients. Points the paper makes about the study in general: Sample size was not statistically predetermined, and blinding of investigators to group allocation was not performed. In validation, progression to ophthalmopathy was predicted by the model with roughly 69% sensitivity and 72.22% specificity, a median of 6.5 months before onset. A 13 V-J signature model separated ophthalmopathy from stable hyperthyroidism, with approximately 86% sensitivity and about 81% specificity in cross-validation and 80%/75% in testing. Most expanded thyroid clonotypes (frequency above 0.001) were also found in blood, which suggests that blood repertoires may mirror thyroid immune responses.

A patient counted as having stable Graves' hyperthyroidism if no progression to ophthalmopathy occurred over 18 months of follow-up. Hyperthyroidism patients were newly diagnosed, with disease duration under 2 months, and aged 18 to 65 years. Patients with uncontrolled infections, other autoimmune diseases, pregnancy or lactation were excluded. Diagnoses relied on clinical symptoms, serum thyroxine and TRAb, thyroid ultrasound and orbital computed tomography. PBMCs were isolated from 10 ml of fresh peripheral blood by Ficoll-Paque density gradient centrifugation. Total RNA was extracted with Trizol reagent, and quality was checked on an Agilent 2100 Bioanalyzer. This clonotype was detected ten times or more. Which antigen it targets is not known. Per-base qualities were not stored, and no clone one base away is much larger. TCR beta CDR3 regions were amplified from RNA transcripts. The TCR CDR3 was subjected to a first round of RT-PCR using the HTBI primer set and the Qiagen OneStep RT-PCR kit. Libraries were constructed in a second round of multiplex PCR, after which size selection and purification were performed. Libraries were sequenced paired-end with 100 bp reads on an Illumina HiSeq2000. Concerning the study's data processing: Raw data were processed with SOAPnuke, discarding reads with adapters, uncalled bases, mean Phred below 15, or no exact constant-primer or identifier match. COPE v1.2.5 was used to merge the high-quality paired reads, and each unique nucleotide sequence was defined as a clonotype. Clonotypes were aligned to IMGT TRBV, TRBD and TRBJ reference segments using MiTCR v1.1. The analysis included only V-J combinations with a frequency above 0.0001, which together covered approximately 99% of the repertoires. The TCS score was defined as F50 (clonal expansion) divided by E x V (chaos), with BLOSUM62-based TCRdist calculated between CDR3 peptides within each V-J. Welch's t-statistics and random forest reduced several hundred V-J features to 10 to 15, which were used in a naive Bayes classifier (R e1071). TCRdb passed the public sequencing reads through fastp at Q25 and MiXCR, retaining productive beta sequences. Each CDR3 protein gets just one entry, which takes the most common genes and DNA from the rows behind it. V and J calls and clone size were set by TCRdb, not the authors. This sample is represented by about 400,000 distinct CDR3 sequences; approximately 14% of them were singletons. Around 7.3% of the sample is held by the ten biggest clonotypes.

Spanning cysteine to phenylalanine, the CDR3 consists of 15 amino acids. Only the CDR3 portion is preserved as DNA: 45 bases, with reading frame beginning at the first base. CDR1 and CDR2, per the germline V gene, are SNHLY and FYNNEI. Cut back by 11 bases and 5 bases, the V and J ends lie 23 bases apart. The sequence was obtained from a woman younger than 30 with Graves' hyperthyroidism. The chain uses TRBV2 and TRBJ2-3; a tentative D call is TRBD2 (6 bases match). Sequencing was performed on blood. CDR3 sequence: CAGARTGGVIDTQYF. The bases read TGTGCCGGCGCCAGGACTGGCGGGGTCATAGATACGCAGTATTTT.